The clone carrying this T cell receptor beta chain was picked up many times. The data derive from a study of early T cells in non-severe SARS-CoV-2 infection. TCRdb re-called the 5' RACE reads with MiXCR, one entry per CDR3 protein. The data contain 50,000 to 65,000 distinct CDR3 sequences, 9% to 9.5% of them seen just once; the ten biggest clones take up roughly 4%. The source material was whole blood. This TCR was sampled from an adult who was a healthcare worker with PCR-confirmed SARS-CoV-2 infection or an uninfected control (not recorded which).

CDR3 sequence (DNA): TGTGCCAGCAGCTTCACGGGGGACGGGGATACGCAGTATTTT. Encoded protein: CASSFTGDGDTQYF. The V call is TRBV7-9, the J call TRBJ2-3, with D possibly TRBD2 on 6 matching bases. V was trimmed by 3 bases and J by 6 bases, leaving 13 bases between them. This CDR3 has 14 amino acids. The germline CDR1 and CDR2 sequences are SEHNR and FQNEAQ (reference sequence).